The clone carrying this T cell receptor (beta chain) was counted between two and nine times. This specimen belongs to a study of blood T cell repertoires in COVID-19. Study-wide background: The United States, Italy and Spain supplied acute and convalescent COVID-19 samples. The analysed material was cDNA or gDNA that came from T cells, B-cell-depleted T cells, or PBMCs.

Study processing details: By means of reference gene primer amplification, nucleated cell counts were estimated. The repertoire was sequenced with immunoSEQ multiplex PCR; TCRdb's copy has only in-frame clones and lacks some. V, J and clone size derive from that table, while D and trimming were established from the DNA sequence. The table records about 330,000 clones, more than 80% of them present only once. This sequence was found in a man younger than 30 who had recovered from COVID-19. Sequenced sample: peripheral blood.

CDR3 loop: CASSYRGNAGNTIYF. CDR3 DNA: TGTGCCAGCAGTTACAGGGGCAATGCTGGAAACACCATATATTTT. The J gene is TRBJ1-3, the V gene TRBV6-5; tentative D call: TRBD1 (5 bases). Trimming shortened V by 2 bases and J by 2 bases, and 10 bases separated the two germline ends. The CDR3 is 15 residues long. Germline V gene data show CDR1 as MNHEY and CDR2 as SVGAGI.